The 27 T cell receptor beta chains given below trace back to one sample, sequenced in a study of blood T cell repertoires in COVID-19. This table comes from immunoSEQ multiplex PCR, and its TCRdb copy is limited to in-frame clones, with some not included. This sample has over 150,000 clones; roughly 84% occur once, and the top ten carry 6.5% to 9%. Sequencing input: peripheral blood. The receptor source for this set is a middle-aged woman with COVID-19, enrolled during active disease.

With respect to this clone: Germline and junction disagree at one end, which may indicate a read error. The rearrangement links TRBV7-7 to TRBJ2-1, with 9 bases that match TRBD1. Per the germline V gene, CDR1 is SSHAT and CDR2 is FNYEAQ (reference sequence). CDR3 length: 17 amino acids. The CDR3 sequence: CASSPRTGTGSYNEQFF. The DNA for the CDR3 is TGTGCTAGCAGTCCTCGGACCGGGACAGGGTCCTACAATGAGCAGTTCTTC.

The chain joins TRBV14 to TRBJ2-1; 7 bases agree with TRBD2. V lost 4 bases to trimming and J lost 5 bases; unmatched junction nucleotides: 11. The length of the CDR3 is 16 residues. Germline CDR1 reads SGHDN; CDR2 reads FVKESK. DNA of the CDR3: TGTGCCAGCAGCCCAGGGAGGGGTTTATGGAACAATGAGCAGTTCTTC. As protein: CASSPGRGLWNNEQFF.

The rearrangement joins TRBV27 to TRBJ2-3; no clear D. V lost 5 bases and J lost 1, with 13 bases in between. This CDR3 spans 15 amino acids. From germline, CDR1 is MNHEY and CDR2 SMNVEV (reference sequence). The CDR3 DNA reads TGTGCCAGCAGTCCACCTATAGCAGGCACAGATACGCAGTATTTT. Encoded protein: CASSPPIAGTDTQYF.

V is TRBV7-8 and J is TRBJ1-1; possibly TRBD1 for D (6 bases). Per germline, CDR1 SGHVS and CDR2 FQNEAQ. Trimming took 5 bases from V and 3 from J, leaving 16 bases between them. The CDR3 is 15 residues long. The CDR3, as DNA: TGTGCCAGCAGCCCTTCCAGGGGAAGAGACACTGAAGCTTTCTTT. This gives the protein CASSPSRGRDTEAFF. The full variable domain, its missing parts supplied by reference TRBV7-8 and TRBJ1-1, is GAGVSQSPRYKVAKRGQDVALRCDPISGHVSLFWYQQALGQGPEFLTYFQNEAQLDKSGLPSDRFFAERPEGSVSTLKIQRTQQEDSAVYLCASSPSRGRDTEAFFGQGTRLTVV.

The CDR3 is CASSSDRYNSPLHF. In nucleotides, the CDR3 is TGTGCCAGCAGCTCTGACAGATATAATTCACCCCTCCACTTT. The chain uses TRBV5-6 and TRBJ1-6; maybe TRBD1 (5 bases). The CDR3 covers 14 residues. V lost 3 bases and J lost 4, with 8 bases in between. CDR1 and CDR2 from the germline V gene are SGHDT and YYEEEE.

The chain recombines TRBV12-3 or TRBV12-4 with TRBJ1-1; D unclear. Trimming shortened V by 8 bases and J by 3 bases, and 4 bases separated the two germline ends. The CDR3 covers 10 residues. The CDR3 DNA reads TGTGCCAGCGAGGACACTGAAGCTTTCTTT. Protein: CASEDTEAFF.

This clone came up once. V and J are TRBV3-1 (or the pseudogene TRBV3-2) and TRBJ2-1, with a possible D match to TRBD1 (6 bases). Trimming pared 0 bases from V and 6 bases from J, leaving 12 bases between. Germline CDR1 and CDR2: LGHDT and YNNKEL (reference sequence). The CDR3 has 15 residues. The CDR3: CASSQEGFRGNEQFF. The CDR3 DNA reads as TGTGCCAGCAGCCAAGAGGGTTTCAGGGGCAATGAGCAGTTCTTC.

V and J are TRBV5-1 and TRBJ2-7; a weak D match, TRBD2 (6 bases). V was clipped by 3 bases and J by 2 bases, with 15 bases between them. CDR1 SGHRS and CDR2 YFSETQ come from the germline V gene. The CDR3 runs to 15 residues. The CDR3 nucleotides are TGCGCCAGCAGCTCAGTGCTGGGGGGAACCTACGAGCAGTACTTC. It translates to CASSSVLGGTYEQYF.

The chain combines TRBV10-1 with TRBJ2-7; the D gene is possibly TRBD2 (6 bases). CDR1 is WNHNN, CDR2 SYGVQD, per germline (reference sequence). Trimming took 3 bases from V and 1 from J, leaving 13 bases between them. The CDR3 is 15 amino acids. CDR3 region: CASSDRSRGSYEQYF. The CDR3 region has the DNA TGCGCCAGCAGTGATCGAAGCCGGGGGTCCTACGAGCAGTACTTC.

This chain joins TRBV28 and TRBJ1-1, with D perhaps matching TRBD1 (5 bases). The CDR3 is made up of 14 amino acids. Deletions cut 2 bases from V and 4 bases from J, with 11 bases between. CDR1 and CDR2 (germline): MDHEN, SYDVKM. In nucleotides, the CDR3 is TGTGCCAGCAGTTTAGGGGCAGGTGGCACTGAAGCTTTCTTT. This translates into CASSLGAGGTEAFF.

The CDR3 loop reads CTSSQAGEGYMNTEAFF. The CDR3 DNA reads as TGCACCAGCAGCCAGGCAGGGGAGGGATACATGAACACTGAAGCTTTCTTT. The J gene is TRBJ1-1, the V gene TRBV1. TRBV1 is tagged as a pseudogene. There are 17 residues in the CDR3.

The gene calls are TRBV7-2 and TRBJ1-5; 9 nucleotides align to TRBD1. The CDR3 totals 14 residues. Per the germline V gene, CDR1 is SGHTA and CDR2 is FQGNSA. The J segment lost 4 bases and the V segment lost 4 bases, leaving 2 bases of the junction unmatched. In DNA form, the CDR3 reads TGTGCCAGCAGCTGGACAGGGGCTAATCAGCCCCAGCATTTT. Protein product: CASSWTGANQPQHF.

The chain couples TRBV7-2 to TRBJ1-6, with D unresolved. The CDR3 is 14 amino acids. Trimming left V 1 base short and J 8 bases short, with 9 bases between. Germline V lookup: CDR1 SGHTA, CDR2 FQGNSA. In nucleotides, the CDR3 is TGTGCCAGCAGCTTAGTTGGGCCAGATTCACCCCTCCACTTT. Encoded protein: CASSLVGPDSPLHF.

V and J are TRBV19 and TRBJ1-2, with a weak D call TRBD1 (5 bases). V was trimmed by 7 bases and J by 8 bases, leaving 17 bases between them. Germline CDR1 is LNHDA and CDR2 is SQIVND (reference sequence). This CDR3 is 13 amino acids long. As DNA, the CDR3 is TGTGCCAGTATAAATGCGGGGGATGGAGGCTACACCTTC. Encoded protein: CASINAGDGGYTF.

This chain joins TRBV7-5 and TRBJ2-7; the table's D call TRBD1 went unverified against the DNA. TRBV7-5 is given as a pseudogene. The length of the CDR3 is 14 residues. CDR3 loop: CAVYPPTGSYEQYF. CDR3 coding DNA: TGTGCCGTCTACCCCCCGACAGGGTCCTACGAGCAGTACTTC.

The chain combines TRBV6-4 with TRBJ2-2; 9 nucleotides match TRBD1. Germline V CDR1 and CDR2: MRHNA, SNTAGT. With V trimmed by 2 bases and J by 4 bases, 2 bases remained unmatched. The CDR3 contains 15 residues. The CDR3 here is CASSDGDRVTGELFF. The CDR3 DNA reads TGTGCCAGCAGTGACGGGGACAGGGTCACCGGGGAGCTGTTTTTT.

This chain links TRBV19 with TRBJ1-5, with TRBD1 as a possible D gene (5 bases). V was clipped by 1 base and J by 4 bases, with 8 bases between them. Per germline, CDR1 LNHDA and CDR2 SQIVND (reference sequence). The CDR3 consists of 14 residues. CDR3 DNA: TGTGCCAGTAGTATAGCCGGGGGAAATCAGCCCCAGCATTTT. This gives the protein CASSIAGGNQPQHF.

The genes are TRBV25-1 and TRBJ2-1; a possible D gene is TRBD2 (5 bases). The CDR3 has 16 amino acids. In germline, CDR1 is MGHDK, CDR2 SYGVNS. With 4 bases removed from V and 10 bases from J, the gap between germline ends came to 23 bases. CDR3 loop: CASSVTPPGDGNEQFF. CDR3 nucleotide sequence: TGTGCCAGCAGTGTTACACCCCCTGGAGACGGGAACGAGCAGTTCTTC. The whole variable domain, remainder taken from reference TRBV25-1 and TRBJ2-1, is EADIYQTPRYLVIGTGKKITLECSQTMGHDKMYWYQQDPGMELHLIHYSYGVNSTEKGDLSSESTVSRIRTEHFPLTLESARPSHTSQYLCASSVTPPGDGNEQFFGPGTRLTVL.

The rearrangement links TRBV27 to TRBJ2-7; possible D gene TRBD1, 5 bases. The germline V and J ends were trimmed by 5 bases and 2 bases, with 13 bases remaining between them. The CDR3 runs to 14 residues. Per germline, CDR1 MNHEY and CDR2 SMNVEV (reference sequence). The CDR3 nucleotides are TGTGCCAGCAGTCTCCAGGGCAGTGCCTACGAGCAGTACTTC. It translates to CASSLQGSAYEQYF.

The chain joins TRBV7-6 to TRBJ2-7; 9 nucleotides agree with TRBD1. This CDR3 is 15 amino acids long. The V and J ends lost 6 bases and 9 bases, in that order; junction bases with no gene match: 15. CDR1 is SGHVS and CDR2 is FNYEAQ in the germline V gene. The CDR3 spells CASSTWTGALSWQYF. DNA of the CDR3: TGTGCCAGCAGTACGTGGACAGGGGCCTTAAGTTGGCAGTACTTC.

CDR3 sequence reads: CASSVGGGVKAGELFF. The CDR3 DNA reads TGTGCCAGCAGCGTAGGTGGAGGGGTAAAGGCCGGGGAGCTGTTTTTT. This rearrangement joins TRBV9 to TRBJ2-2; TRBD2 is a possible D gene (6 bases). The length of the CDR3 is 16 residues. The germline V and J ends were trimmed by 0 bases and 6 bases, with 15 bases remaining between them. Germline V gene lookup returns CDR1 SGDLS and CDR2 YYNGEE.

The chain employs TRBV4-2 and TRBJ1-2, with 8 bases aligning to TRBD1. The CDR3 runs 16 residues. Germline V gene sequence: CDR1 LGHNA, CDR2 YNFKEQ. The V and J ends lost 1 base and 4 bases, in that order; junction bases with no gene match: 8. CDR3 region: CASSQVQGGPPYGYTF. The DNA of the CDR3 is TGTGCCAGCAGCCAAGTACAGGGGGGACCCCCCTATGGCTACACCTTC.

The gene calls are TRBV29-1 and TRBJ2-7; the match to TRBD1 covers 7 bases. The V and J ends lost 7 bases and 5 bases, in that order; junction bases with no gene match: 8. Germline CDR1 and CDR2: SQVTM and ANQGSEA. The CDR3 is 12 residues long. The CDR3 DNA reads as TGCAGCGGCCTCACAGGGGTCGACGAGCAGTACTTC. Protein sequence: CSGLTGVDEQYF.

The CDR3 sequence: CSASRSGGGSNQPQHF. The CDR3 DNA sequence: TGCAGTGCTAGTAGGAGCGGGGGGGGGAGCAATCAGCCCCAGCATTTT. The rearrangement links TRBV20-1 to TRBJ1-5, with D maybe TRBD1 (5 bases). This CDR3 comprises 16 residues. In germline, CDR1 is DFQATT, CDR2 SNEGSKA (reference sequence). V lost 3 bases and J 1 base, leaving 16 bases between the germline ends.

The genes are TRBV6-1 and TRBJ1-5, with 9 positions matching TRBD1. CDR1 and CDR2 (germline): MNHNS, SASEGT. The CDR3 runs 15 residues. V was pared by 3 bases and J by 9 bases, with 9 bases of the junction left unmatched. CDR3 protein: CASSENRGRELPQHF. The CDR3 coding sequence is TGTGCCAGCAGTGAGAACAGGGGGCGCGAGCTGCCCCAGCATTTT.

The CDR3 bases are TGTGCCAGTCGTCAGGGGCTGGGGAGCACTGAAGCTTTCTTT. It yields the protein CASRQGLGSTEAFF. The chain combines TRBV19 with TRBJ1-1, with D possibly matching TRBD1 (6 bases). The CDR3 length is 14 residues. Trimming took 8 bases from V and 4 from J, leaving 17 bases between them. Germline V gene sequence: CDR1 LNHDA, CDR2 SQIVND (reference sequence).

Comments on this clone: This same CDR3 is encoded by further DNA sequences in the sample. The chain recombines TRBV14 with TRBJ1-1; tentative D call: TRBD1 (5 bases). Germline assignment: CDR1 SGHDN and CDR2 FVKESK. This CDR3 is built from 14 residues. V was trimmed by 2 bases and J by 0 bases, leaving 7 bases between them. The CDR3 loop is CASSQPGMNTEAFF. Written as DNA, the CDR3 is TGTGCCAGCAGCCAACCAGGGATGAACACTGAAGCTTTCTTT.